The subject of this entry is one TCR beta chain. The clone's antigen remains unknown. The sample holds no much larger clone one base away, and base qualities are not on file. Taken from the germline V gene (reference sequence), the CDR1 and CDR2 loops are SEHNR and FQNEAQ. Measured from the cysteine to the phenylalanine, the CDR3 is 16 residues long. CDR3 DNA is the only sequence kept; it has 48 bases, read in frame from the first base. At the junction V is shortened by 5 bases and J by 4 bases, with 20 bases in between. For TCR Vbeta sequencing and comparison with CSF CD8+ T cells, memory CD8+ T cells were sorted ex vivo from the blood of patients. The data derive from a study of T cells in narcolepsy (dated by TCRdb to the late 2010s). About the full investigation: Patients with narcolepsy type 1 or type 2 (NT1, NT2) were enrolled in the study together with healthy control donors. The study sought autoreactive T cells targeting hypocretin neuron self-antigens (hypocretin, TRIB2) in narcolepsy patients, using TCR Vbeta sequencing to track clonotypes in blood and CSF.

Library preparation was by the immunoSEQ multiplex PCR assay. TCRdb retrieved this table from immuneACCESS and kept in-frame rearrangements only. Not all clones are present; in checked studies, unresolved V genes account for under half, and no reason is known for the remainder. Counted in this sample were around 17,000 clones; 72% of them appeared once. The ten largest clones add up to about 14% of the sample. The study at large found these results: Plots that compared CSF and blood CD4+ T cell clonotypes from the same patient highlighted HCRT-specific and TRIB2-specific autoreactive clonotypes. Autoreactive clonotypes were reported to be detected serially in the blood of the same patients and of different patients, but not in the blood of healthy controls.

Sequencing was carried out using CD45RA- memory CD8+ T cells from PBMCs. The sample's cell subset or site label is to be understood as: memory T cells sorted ex vivo from peripheral blood. This receptor chain uses TRBV7-9 and TRBJ2-5, and the D gene may be TRBD2, 6 bases matching. The source is a human donor with narcolepsy. The DNA sequence follows: TGTGCCAGCAGCCTCTGGGGGGACGATGAGAGAGAGACCCAGTACTTC. It translates as CASSLWGDDERETQYF. The reference TRBV7-9 and TRBJ2-5 proteins fill in what lies around the CDR3, so the full variable domain reads DTGVSQNPRHKITKRGQNVTFRCDPISEHNRLYWYRQTLGQGPEFLTYFQNEAQLEKSRLLSDRFSAERPKGSFSTLEIQRTEQGDSAMYLCASSLWGDDERETQYFGPGTRLLVL.